This TCR beta chain was sequenced in a study of T-cell memory formation after mild COVID-19. This CDR3 comprises 14 residues. Trimming pared 6 bases from V and 4 bases from J, leaving 15 bases between. The germline V gene has CDR1 SEHNR and CDR2 FQNEAQ (reference sequence). From the 5' RACE reads, TCRdb called clonotypes with MiXCR, one entry per CDR3 protein. The sample contains approximately 350,000 distinct CDR3 sequences, around 30% of which appear only once. The chain employs TRBV7-9 and TRBJ1-1; D is perhaps TRBD1 (5 bases). The specimen was PBMCs or a T cell subset sorted from them (not recorded which). The sequence was collected from an adult woman who had mild COVID-19 (a few samples of this study predate the infection). Cell type and time point are not known. CDR3 in amino acids: CASRHGARGTEAFF. CDR3 coding DNA: TGTGCCAGCAGGCACGGGGCCCGGGGCACTGAAGCTTTCTTT.